What follows is one T cell receptor beta chain and its context. What this receptor recognizes is not known. Base qualities are not recorded, but no much larger clone differs from it by a single base. The sample's time point label, in plain terms: about 28 days (+/-7) after the second vaccine dose. AZD1222 recipients whose second dose came at about 4 weeks and those whose second dose came at about 12 weeks were combined into one group, since spike-specific TCR depth and breadth did not differ between the two schedules. Vaccinee samples came from UK trials COV001 and COV002, including a single-blind randomized controlled phase 2/3 trial of AZD1222 (ChAdOx1 nCoV-19) in healthy adults. For TCRbeta chain sequencing, PBMC samples were collected from trial participants at day 0 and at day 28 after the second dose. This entry comes from a study of T cell responses to AZD1222 COVID-19 vaccine (dated by TCRdb to about 2021). A note on the overall study: A total of under 250 trial participants underwent TCR sequencing, of whom more than 200 had received two doses of AZD1222 and some 25 had received two doses of the MenACWY control vaccine. Trial participants were enrolled by age into subgroups of 18-55, 56-69 and 70-plus years, and about 150, 27 and 61 TCR-sequenced participants, respectively, were included in these subgroups.

The CDR3 regions of human TCRbeta chains were analyzed by immunosequencing. The original methods were these. TCRs in the repertoires were matched against a reference library of SARS-CoV-2-specific TCRs that had been generated with the MIRA antigen-specificity platform. Breadth was defined as the fraction of unique TCRs that were SARS-CoV-2-associated. Depth was defined as the fraction of total T cells that were SARS-CoV-2-associated. Using the MIRA data, each spike-specific TCR was assigned both to the spike region to which the TCR was reactive and to a CD4 or CD8 class. Log10-transformed breadth and depth values were compared by one-way ANOVA with Sidak's multiple comparisons tests. Held by TCRdb, this immuneACCESS table contains in-frame sequences only and omits some clones. Under half of the omission traces to an unresolved V gene where checked; the cause of the rest is unknown. V and J calls and clone size are given by that table; D and trimming were obtained from the DNA. This sample gives 110,000 to 150,000 clones in total; roughly 90% of them show up just once. The top ten clones comprise less than 2.5% of the sample.

The study at large found these results: Conclusions about previously exposed vaccinees are limited because only six or seven AZD1222 recipients were SARS-CoV-2 seropositive at baseline. Because no day 14 peak-response samples were available, the repertoires could be characterized only after the peak T cell response. A significant rise in spike-specific TCR breadth and depth was observed after two AZD1222 doses relative to day 0 and relative to MenACWY recipients. CD4 TCRs associated with the vaccine covered the entire spike protein, and the dominant responses were in regions 160-218 and 743-854. The 56-69-year group was small, and its depth increase did not reach significance, likely because of low power. Reportedly, close to half of the unique spike-specific TCRs recognized epitopes lying outside the regions that are mutated in the B.1.351 and B.1.1.7 variants. Participants were mostly white British and included more females than males, and it was suggested by the authors that clonal diversity may have been underestimated.

There are 12 amino acids in the CDR3, from cysteine to phenylalanine inclusive. Only the CDR3 region is kept as DNA, spanning 36 bases read in frame from base 1. The germline V gene yields MNHEY for CDR1 and SVGAGI for CDR2. At the junction V is shortened by 5 bases and J by 7 bases, with 9 bases in between. This chain joins TRBV6-5 to TRBJ1-5, with the D gene uncertain. The sequencing here drew on peripheral blood, taken 28 days after the second AZD1222 dose. The clonotype originates from an adult who received the AZD1222 COVID-19 vaccine. CDR3 region: CASSPGGQPQHF. The bases read TGTGCCAGCAGTCCAGGCGGGCAGCCCCAGCATTTT.